Following are 19 T cell receptor beta chains from one sample sequenced in a study of response to subunit inactivated influenza vaccine. From the RT-PCR reads, TCRdb called clonotypes with MiXCR, one entry per CDR3 protein. This sample has fewer than 700,000 distinct CDR3 sequences, with approximately 13% found just once. The sequenced sample was PBMCs from blood, obtained 40 to 50 days after vaccination. The receptors derive from a man between 45 and 60 years old who received an inactivated influenza vaccine.

The gene calls are TRBV11-2 and TRBJ2-2; unclear D gene. CDR1 and CDR2 from the germline V gene are SGHAT and FQNNGV. Trimming took 1 base from V and 8 from J, leaving 8 bases between them. The CDR3 is 13 residues long. The CDR3 DNA follows: TGTGCCAGCAGCTTAGCAGATTTTGGGGAGCTGTTTTTT. Amino acids: CASSLADFGELFF. Combining the CDR3 with reference TRBV11-2 and TRBJ2-2 gives the whole variable domain EAGVAQSPRYKIIEKRQSVAFWCNPISGHATLYWYQQILGQGPKLLIQFQNNGVVDDSQLPKDRFSAERLKGVDSTLKIQPAKLEDSAVYLCASSLADFGELFFGEGSRLTVL.

The V and J genes are TRBV20-1 and TRBJ2-5; 10 positions agree with TRBD1. CDR1 is DFQATT, CDR2 SNEGSKA, per germline (reference sequence). V gave up 3 bases and J gave up 5 bases; unmatched junction bases: 15. The CDR3 is made up of 17 amino acids. CDR3 sequence: CSASGTGDRLGWETQYF. The CDR3 region has the DNA TGCAGTGCTAGTGGGACAGGGGACCGCCTCGGGTGGGAGACCCAGTACTTC.

The chain recombines TRBV6-2 or TRBV6-3 with TRBJ1-2, with D uncertain. V lost 7 bases to trimming and J lost 0 bases, with 9 bases between them. Germline V gene lookup returns CDR1 MNHEY and CDR2 SVGEGT. This CDR3 comprises 13 residues. CDR3 in DNA: TGTGCCAGCACCCCTCGAACTAACTATGGCTACACCTTC. Its translation: CASTPRTNYGYTF.

The genes are TRBV20-1 and TRBJ1-2, with 8 positions matching TRBD1. CDR1 and CDR2 (germline): DFQATT, SNEGSKA (reference sequence). J was trimmed by 3 bases and V by 5 bases; bases with no gene match: 8. CDR3 length: 14 residues. The DNA for the CDR3 is TGCAGTGCTGGGGGACAGGCAGGCTACTATGGCTACACCTTC. This codes for CSAGGQAGYYGYTF.

The chain combines TRBV6-2 or TRBV6-3 with TRBJ1-1; no definite D call. The V gene's germline CDR1 is MNHEY and CDR2 SVGEGT. This CDR3 has 13 residues. The V gene lost 8 bases and the J gene lost 5 bases, with 15 bases spanning the gap. The DNA of the CDR3 is TGTGCCAGCCTCTTGGCGACGAAGACTGAAGCTTTCTTT. This translates into CASLLATKTEAFF.

This clonotype was seen a handful of times. V usage is TRBV7-9 and J usage is TRBJ2-1; D is uncertain. The V gene lost 1 base and the J gene lost 0 bases, with 7 bases spanning the gap. The CDR3 contains 15 residues. In germline, CDR1 is SEHNR, CDR2 FQNEAQ (reference sequence). The CDR3 DNA is TGTGCCAGCAGCTTAGTTAAGAGCTCCTACAATGAGCAGTTCTTC. Its translation: CASSLVKSSYNEQFF.

The chain combines TRBV5-1 with TRBJ2-7; 9 bases match TRBD1. The germline V gene encodes CDR1 SGHRS and CDR2 YFSETQ. J lost 8 bases, V lost 1 base, and 10 bases had no gene match. CDR3 size: 15 residues. CDR3 nucleotides: TGCGCCAGCAGCTTGACCGGGACAGGGCTCGGGCAGCAGTACTTC. It specifies CASSLTGTGLGQQYF.

This clonotype was seen a handful of times. Here the CDR3 reads CASSQVPGGDHSYEQYF. For the CDR3, the DNA is TGCGCCAGCAGCCAAGTCCCGGGGGGAGATCATTCCTACGAGCAGTACTTC. The chain links TRBV4-1 to TRBJ2-7; 7 positions agree with TRBD2. V dropped 1 base and J dropped 1; count of bases not matched to a gene: 10. The germline gives CDR1 MGHRA, CDR2 YSYEKL. This CDR3 region has 17 residues.

This clonotype was counted at least ten times. The J gene is TRBJ2-7, the V gene TRBV10-3; 8 bases line up with TRBD1. After removal of 4 bases from V and 5 bases from J, the junction contained 4 bases not matched to a gene. Germline V gene sequence: CDR1 ENHRY, CDR2 SYGVKD. CDR3 length: 13 amino acids. The CDR3 spells CAISVVTGDEQYF. CDR3 sequence (DNA): TGTGCCATCAGTGTGGTGACAGGGGACGAGCAGTACTTC.

This clonotype has ten or more counts. V is TRBV10-3 and J is TRBJ2-7; no reliable D call. Germline-derived CDR1 and CDR2 are ENHRY and SYGVKD. This CDR3 has 14 residues. Trimming shortened V by 3 bases and J by 1 base, and 10 bases separated the two germline ends. CDR3 DNA sequence: TGTGCCATCAGTGACCCCAAAGGGTCCTACGAGCAGTACTTC. Protein product: CAISDPKGSYEQYF.

This clonotype was counted only a few times. The chain couples TRBV28 to TRBJ2-5; TRBD2 matches at 13 bases. V shed 3 bases and J 5 bases; nucleotides not matched to a gene: 6. CDR1 is MDHEN, CDR2 SYDVKM, per germline. The CDR3 contains 16 residues. The CDR3 DNA reads TGTGCCAGCAGTTTCCAAGGACTAGCGGGAGAGGAGACCCAGTACTTC. Residues: CASSFQGLAGEETQYF. The full variable domain, completed using reference TRBV28 and TRBJ2-5, is DVKVTQSSRYLVKRTGEKVFLECVQDMDHENMFWYRQDPGLGLRLIYFSYDVKMKEKGDIPEGYSVSREKKERFSLILESASTNQTSMYLCASSFQGLAGEETQYFGPGTRLLVL.

This clonotype turned up a few times. The chain joins TRBV12-3 or TRBV12-4 to TRBJ2-1, with 13 positions matching TRBD2. The CDR3 is 15 residues long. Unmatched junction bases numbered 6, after V lost 5 bases and J lost 8 bases. The CDR3 DNA follows: TGTGCCAGCAGTCTAGGACTAGCGGGAGAAGATGAGCAGTTCTTC. It is translated as CASSLGLAGEDEQFF.

This clonotype was seen more than once but under ten times. The rearrangement uses TRBV4-2 and TRBJ2-1; D is possibly TRBD2 (6 bases). The germline V gene has CDR1 LGHNA and CDR2 YNFKEQ. This CDR3 has 15 residues. The V and J ends lost 1 base and 2 bases respectively, with 9 bases between them. Here the CDR3 reads CASSQGTITYNEQFF. The CDR3, as DNA: TGTGCCAGCAGCCAAGGGACTATAACCTACAATGAGCAGTTCTTC.

A few counts support this clonotype. The chain joins TRBV6-5 to TRBJ2-1; 8 bases are shared with TRBD1. V lost 2 bases to trimming and J lost 8 bases; unmatched junction nucleotides: 8. The CDR3 runs to 15 residues. Per germline, CDR1 MNHEY and CDR2 SVGAGI. The CDR3 protein is CASSYGRGLSYEQFF. The CDR3 nucleotides are TGTGCCAGCAGTTACGGCAGGGGGCTGTCGTATGAGCAGTTCTTC.

This chain connects TRBV5-1 to TRBJ1-1; D ambiguous. V shed 0 bases and J shed 4 bases, with 13 bases lying between them. Germline V CDR1 and CDR2: SGHRS, YFSETQ. The CDR3 runs to 15 residues. The CDR3, as DNA: TGCGCCAGCAGCTTGGGACAACCCATACGCACTGAAGCTTTCTTT. Its protein is CASSLGQPIRTEAFF.

This clonotype was counted only a few times. V is TRBV6-2 or TRBV6-3 and J is TRBJ2-1; 7 bases are shared with TRBD1. V trimming: 7 bases; J trimming: 5 bases; junction bases outside the gene matches: 8. The CDR3 totals 14 residues. The germline V gene has CDR1 MNHEY and CDR2 SVGEGT. The CDR3 sequence is CASIRDSGNNEQFF. The CDR3 nucleotides read TGTGCCAGCATCCGGGACAGTGGGAACAATGAGCAGTTCTTC.

This chain links TRBV3-1 with TRBJ2-5; perhaps TRBD2 as D (6 bases). V was cut by 6 bases and J by 5 bases, with 13 bases left in between. CDR1 and CDR2 (germline): LGHDT, YNNKEL (reference sequence). This CDR3 region has 13 residues. Written as DNA, the CDR3 is TGTGCCAGCAGGCGGGAAGGAGGGGAGACCCAGTACTTC. Translating gives CASRREGGETQYF.

This clonotype appeared a few times. The rearrangement links TRBV20-1 to TRBJ2-1, with 13 positions matching TRBD2. The CDR3 totals 13 residues. The germline V gene has CDR1 DFQATT and CDR2 SNEGSKA (reference sequence). V trimming: 5 bases; J trimming: 10 bases; junction bases outside the gene matches: 5. The CDR3 DNA is TGCAGTGCTTCGACGGGACTAGCGGGAGAGCAGTTCTTC. As protein: CSASTGLAGEQFF.

This chain connects TRBV7-8 to TRBJ2-5, with D uncertain. The length of the CDR3 is 15 residues. Per the germline V gene, CDR1 is SGHVS and CDR2 is FQNEAQ. V lost 1 base, J lost 1 base, and 10 bases lay in between. The CDR3 loop is CASSLGRVRQETQYF. CDR3 coding DNA: TGTGCCAGCAGCTTAGGTCGCGTCCGCCAAGAGACCCAGTACTTC.